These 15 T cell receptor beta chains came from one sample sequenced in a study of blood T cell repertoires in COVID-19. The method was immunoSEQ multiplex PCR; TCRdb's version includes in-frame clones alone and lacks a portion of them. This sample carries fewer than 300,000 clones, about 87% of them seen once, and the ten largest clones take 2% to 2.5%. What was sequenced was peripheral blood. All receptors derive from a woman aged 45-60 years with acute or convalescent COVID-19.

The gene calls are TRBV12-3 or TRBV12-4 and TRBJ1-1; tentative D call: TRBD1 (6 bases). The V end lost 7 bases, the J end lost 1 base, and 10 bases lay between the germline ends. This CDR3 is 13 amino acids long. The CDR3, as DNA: TGTGCCAGCACCTTGGACAGGAACACTGAAGCTTTCTTT. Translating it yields CASTLDRNTEAFF.

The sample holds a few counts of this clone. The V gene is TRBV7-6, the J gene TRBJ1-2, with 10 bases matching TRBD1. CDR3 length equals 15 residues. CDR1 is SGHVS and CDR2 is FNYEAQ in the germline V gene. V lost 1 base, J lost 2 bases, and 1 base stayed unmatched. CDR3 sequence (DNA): TGTGCCAGCAGCTTAGGGGACAGGGGAAACTATGGCTACACCTTC. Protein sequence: CASSLGDRGNYGYTF. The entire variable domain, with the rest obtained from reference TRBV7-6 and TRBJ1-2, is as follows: GAGVSQSPRYKVTKRGQDVALRCDPISGHVSLYWYRQALGQGPEFLTYFNYEAQQDKSGLPNDRFSAERPEGSISTLTIQRTEQRDSAMYRCASSLGDRGNYGYTFGSGTRLTVV.

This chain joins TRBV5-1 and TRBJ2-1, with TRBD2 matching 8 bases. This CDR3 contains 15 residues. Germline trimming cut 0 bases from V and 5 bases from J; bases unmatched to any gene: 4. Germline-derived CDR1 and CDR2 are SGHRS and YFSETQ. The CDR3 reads CASSLGGSGNNEQFF. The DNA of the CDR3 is TGCGCCAGCAGCTTGGGGGGTAGCGGGAACAATGAGCAGTTCTTC.

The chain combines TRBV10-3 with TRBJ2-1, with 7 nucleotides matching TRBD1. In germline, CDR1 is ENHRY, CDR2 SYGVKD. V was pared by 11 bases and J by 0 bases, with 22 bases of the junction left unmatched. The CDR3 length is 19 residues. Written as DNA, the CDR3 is TGTGCCGCCTCGCAGGGGGAAGCGTTTGGACCGAGCTCCTACAATGAGCAGTTCTTC. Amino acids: CAASQGEAFGPSSYNEQFF.

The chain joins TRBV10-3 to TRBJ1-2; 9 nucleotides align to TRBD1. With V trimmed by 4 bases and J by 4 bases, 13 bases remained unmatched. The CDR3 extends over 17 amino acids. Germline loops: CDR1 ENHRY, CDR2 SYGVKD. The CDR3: CAISALALGQGTYGYTF. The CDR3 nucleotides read TGTGCCATCAGTGCTCTAGCCCTCGGACAGGGGACCTATGGCTACACCTTC.

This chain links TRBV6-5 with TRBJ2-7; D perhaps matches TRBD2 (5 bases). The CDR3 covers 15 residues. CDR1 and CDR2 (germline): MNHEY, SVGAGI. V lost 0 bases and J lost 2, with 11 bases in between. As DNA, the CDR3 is TGTGCCAGCAGTTACTCAATACTAGGAGCCTACGAGCAGTACTTC. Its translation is CASSYSILGAYEQYF.

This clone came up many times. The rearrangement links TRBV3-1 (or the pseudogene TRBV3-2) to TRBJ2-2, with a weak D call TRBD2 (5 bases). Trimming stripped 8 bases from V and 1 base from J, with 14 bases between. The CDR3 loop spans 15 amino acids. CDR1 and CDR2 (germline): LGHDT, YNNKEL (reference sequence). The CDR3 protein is CASHYGSGNTGELFF. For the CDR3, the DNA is TGTGCCAGCCACTATGGGAGCGGGAACACCGGGGAGCTGTTTTTT.

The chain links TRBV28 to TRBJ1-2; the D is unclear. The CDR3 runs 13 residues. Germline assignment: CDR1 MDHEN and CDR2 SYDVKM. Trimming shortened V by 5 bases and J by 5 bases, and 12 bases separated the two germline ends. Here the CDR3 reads CASSPETLYGYTF. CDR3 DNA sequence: TGTGCCAGCAGTCCCGAGACACTTTATGGCTACACCTTC.

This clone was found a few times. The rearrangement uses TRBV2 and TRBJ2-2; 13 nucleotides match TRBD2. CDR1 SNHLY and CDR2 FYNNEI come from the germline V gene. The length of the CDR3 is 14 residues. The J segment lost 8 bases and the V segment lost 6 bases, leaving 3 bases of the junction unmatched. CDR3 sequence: CASRLAGGLGELFF. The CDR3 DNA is TGTGCCAGCAGACTAGCGGGAGGGTTGGGGGAGCTGTTTTTT.

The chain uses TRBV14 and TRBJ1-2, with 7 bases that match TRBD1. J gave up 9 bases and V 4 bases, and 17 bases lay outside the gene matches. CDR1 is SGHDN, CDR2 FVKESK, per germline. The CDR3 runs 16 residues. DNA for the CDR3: TGTGCCAGCAGCCCAGGAGGGAAAGTGACAGGGCCGAGCTACACCTTC. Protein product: CASSPGGKVTGPSYTF.

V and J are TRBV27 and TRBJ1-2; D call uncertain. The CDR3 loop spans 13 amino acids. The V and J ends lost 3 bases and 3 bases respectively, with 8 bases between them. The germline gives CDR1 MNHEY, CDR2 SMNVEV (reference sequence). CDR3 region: CASSFLSDYGYTF. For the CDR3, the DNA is TGTGCCAGCAGTTTCTTGTCGGACTATGGCTACACCTTC.

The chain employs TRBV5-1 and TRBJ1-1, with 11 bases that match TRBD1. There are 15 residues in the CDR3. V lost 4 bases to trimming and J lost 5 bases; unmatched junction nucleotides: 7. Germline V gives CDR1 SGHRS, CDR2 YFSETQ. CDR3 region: CASSEWTGGGTEAFF. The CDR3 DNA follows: TGCGCCAGCAGCGAATGGACAGGGGGCGGTACTGAAGCTTTCTTT.

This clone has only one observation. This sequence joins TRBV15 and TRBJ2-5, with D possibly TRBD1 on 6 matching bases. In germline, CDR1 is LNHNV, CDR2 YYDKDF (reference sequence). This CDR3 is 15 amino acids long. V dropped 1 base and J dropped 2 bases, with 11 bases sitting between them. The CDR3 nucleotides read TGTGCCACCAGCAGAGGAGGGGGAAATCAAGAGACCCAGTACTTC. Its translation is CATSRGGGNQETQYF.

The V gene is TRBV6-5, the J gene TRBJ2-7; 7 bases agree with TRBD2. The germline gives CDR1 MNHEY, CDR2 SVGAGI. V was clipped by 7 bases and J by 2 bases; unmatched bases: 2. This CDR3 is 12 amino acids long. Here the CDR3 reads CASTGGTYEQYF. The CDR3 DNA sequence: TGTGCCAGCACGGGGGGAACCTACGAGCAGTACTTC.

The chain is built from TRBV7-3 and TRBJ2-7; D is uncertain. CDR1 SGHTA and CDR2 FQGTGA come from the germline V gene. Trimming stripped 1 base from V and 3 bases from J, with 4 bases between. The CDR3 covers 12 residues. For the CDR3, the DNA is TGTGCCAGCAGCTTAATATTCTACGAGCAGTACTTC. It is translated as CASSLIFYEQYF.